The rows below give T cell receptor beta chains drawn from one sample of a study of long-term antiretroviral therapy in people with HIV. TCRdb's copy holds only in-frame clones and misses some; the assay was immunoSEQ multiplex PCR. The data contain roughly 28,000 clones, approximately 92% of them singletons. Sequences were derived from unsorted PBMCs, sampled more than 5 years after starting antiretroviral therapy. The source is a woman aged 40 to 49 with HIV. The CDR3 runs from the conserved cysteine through the conserved F or W. The order of the fields is J gene, clone size, V gene, D gene, CDR3 protein, CDR3 DNA. The D gene is left open where the match is weak. For some rows the clone size is stated as once, few or many, or as a class when expanded; others skip it.

J gene: TRBJ1-5
clone size: -
V gene: TRBV19
D gene: TRBD1
CDR3 protein: CASSRDRGGRNQPQHF
CDR3 DNA: TGTGCCAGTAGTCGAGACAGGGGTGGGCGCAATCAGCCCCAGCATTTT

J gene: TRBJ1-1
clone size: -
V gene: TRBV7-2
D gene: -
CDR3 protein: CASSQGRNKNTEAFF
CDR3 DNA: TGTGCCAGCAGCCAGGGGCGGAACAAGAACACTGAAGCTTTCTTT

J gene: TRBJ1-2
clone size: -
V gene: TRBV19
D gene: -
CDR3 protein: CASSIGANYGYTF
CDR3 DNA: TGTGCCAGTAGTATAGGAGCTAACTATGGCTACACCTTC

J gene: TRBJ2-3
clone size: -
V gene: TRBV4-1
D gene: -
CDR3 protein: CASSQVVQDTQYF
CDR3 DNA: TGCGCCAGCAGCCAAGTTGTTCAGGATACGCAGTATTTT

J gene: TRBJ1-5
clone size: -
V gene: TRBV30
D gene: TRBD1
CDR3 protein: CAWSVQGMGGNQPQHF
CDR3 DNA: TGTGCCTGGAGTGTACAGGGGATGGGCGGCAATCAGCCCCAGCATTTT

J gene: TRBJ2-5
clone size: -
V gene: TRBV5-4
D gene: -
CDR3 protein: CASSGIEYQETQYF
CDR3 DNA: TGTGCCAGCAGCGGGATAGAGTACCAAGAGACCCAGTACTTC

J gene: TRBJ2-1
clone size: -
V gene: TRBV7-9
D gene: -
CDR3 protein: CASSLTGSNEQFF
CDR3 DNA: TGTGCCAGCAGCTTAACAGGGTCCAATGAGCAGTTCTTC

J gene: TRBJ2-1
clone size: few
V gene: TRBV4-1
D gene: TRBD1
CDR3 protein: CASSLPTDPGQAYNEQFF
CDR3 DNA: TGCGCCAGCAGCCTCCCAACGGACCCGGGACAGGCGTACAATGAGCAGTTCTTC

J gene: TRBJ1-2
clone size: -
V gene: TRBV9
D gene: -
CDR3 protein: CASSVAGGAYGYTF
CDR3 DNA: TGTGCCAGCAGCGTAGCAGGCGGAGCCTATGGCTACACCTTC

J gene: TRBJ1-4
clone size: -
V gene: TRBV6-5
D gene: -
CDR3 protein: CASRLDGTEKLFF
CDR3 DNA: TGTGCCAGCAGATTGGACGGGACTGAAAAACTGTTTTTT

J gene: TRBJ2-7
clone size: once
V gene: TRBV19
D gene: -
CDR3 protein: CASSIAATESYEQYF
CDR3 DNA: TGTGCCAGTAGTATAGCGGCGACAGAATCCTACGAGCAGTACTTC

J gene: TRBJ1-3
clone size: -
V gene: TRBV7-6
D gene: -
CDR3 protein: CASSLRDVGNSGNTIYF
CDR3 DNA: TGTGCCAGCAGCTTACGGGACGTAGGGAACTCTGGAAACACCATATATTTT

J gene: TRBJ2-5
clone size: -
V gene: TRBV11-3
D gene: -
CDR3 protein: CASSLRGSGTQETQYF
CDR3 DNA: TGTGCCAGCAGCTTGCGCGGATCGGGAACCCAAGAGACCCAGTACTTC

J gene: TRBJ2-7
clone size: -
V gene: TRBV7-2
D gene: -
CDR3 protein: CASRRGGLSSYEQYF
CDR3 DNA: TGTGCCAGCAGGAGGGGGGGACTATCCTCCTACGAGCAGTACTTC

J gene: TRBJ2-3
clone size: few
V gene: TRBV29-1
D gene: -
CDR3 protein: CSVAWGTQSTDTQYF
CDR3 DNA: TGCAGCGTTGCTTGGGGGACCCAAAGCACAGATACGCAGTATTTT

J gene: TRBJ2-7
clone size: -
V gene: TRBV10-1
D gene: TRBD1
CDR3 protein: CASSAGTGGNEQYF
CDR3 DNA: TGCGCCAGCAGTGCCGGGACAGGGGGCAACGAGCAGTACTTC

J gene: TRBJ1-3
clone size: -
V gene: TRBV6-5
D gene: -
CDR3 protein: CASSYTTGLSGNTIYF
CDR3 DNA: TGTGCCAGCAGTTACACCACAGGACTCTCTGGAAACACCATATATTTT

J gene: TRBJ1-2
clone size: -
V gene: TRBV5-1
D gene: TRBD1
CDR3 protein: CASSLGTGGYGYTF
CDR3 DNA: TGCGCCAGCAGCTTAGGGACAGGGGGATATGGCTACACCTTC

J gene: TRBJ1-1
clone size: -
V gene: TRBV7-2
D gene: -
CDR3 protein: CASSRGPNTEAFF
CDR3 DNA: TGTGCCAGCAGCAGGGGCCCCAACACTGAAGCTTTCTTT

J gene: TRBJ2-1
clone size: -
V gene: TRBV7-6
D gene: TRBD2
CDR3 protein: CASSLGVTPSGGAYEQFF
CDR3 DNA: TGTGCCAGCAGCTTAGGGGTTACCCCAAGCGGGGGGGCCTATGAGCAGTTCTTC

J gene: TRBJ1-4
clone size: -
V gene: TRBV20-1
D gene: -
CDR3 protein: CSAWTDEKLFF
CDR3 DNA: TGCAGTGCTTGGACAGACGAAAAACTGTTTTTT

J gene: TRBJ1-2
clone size: few
V gene: TRBV20-1
D gene: -
CDR3 protein: CSARDYEGYTF
CDR3 DNA: TGCAGTGCTAGAGACTACGAGGGCTACACCTTC

J gene: TRBJ1-2
clone size: -
V gene: TRBV7-9
D gene: -
CDR3 protein: CASSFGVGGLDYGYTF
CDR3 DNA: TGTGCCAGCAGCTTCGGGGTAGGAGGTCTCGACTATGGCTACACCTTC

J gene: TRBJ1-5
clone size: -
V gene: TRBV7-9
D gene: -
CDR3 protein: CASSLLDQPQHF
CDR3 DNA: TGTGCCAGCAGCTTACTTGATCAGCCCCAGCATTTT

J gene: TRBJ2-1
clone size: -
V gene: TRBV9
D gene: -
CDR3 protein: CASSARGQYNEQFF
CDR3 DNA: TGTGCCAGCAGCGCACGGGGCCAATACAATGAGCAGTTCTTC

J gene: TRBJ1-2
clone size: -
V gene: TRBV10-3
D gene: TRBD1
CDR3 protein: CAITQTGGDYGYTF
CDR3 DNA: TGTGCCATCACCCAGACAGGGGGAGACTATGGCTACACCTTC

J gene: TRBJ1-1
clone size: -
V gene: TRBV19
D gene: -
CDR3 protein: CASTIGSMNTEAFF
CDR3 DNA: TGTGCCAGTACTATCGGTTCTATGAACACTGAAGCTTTCTTT

J gene: TRBJ1-5
clone size: -
V gene: TRBV19
D gene: -
CDR3 protein: CASSIHRDQPQHF
CDR3 DNA: TGTGCCAGTAGTATCCACAGGGATCAGCCCCAGCATTTT

J gene: TRBJ2-2
clone size: -
V gene: TRBV6-6
D gene: TRBD2
CDR3 protein: CASSYGGEKRTGELFF
CDR3 DNA: TGTGCCAGCAGTTACGGGGGGGAGAAGCGCACCGGGGAGCTGTTTTTT

J gene: TRBJ2-1
clone size: medium-sized
V gene: TRBV2
D gene: TRBD1
CDR3 protein: CASSDPGQKNNEQFF
CDR3 DNA: TGTGCCAGCAGTGACCCGGGACAGAAGAACAATGAGCAGTTCTTC

J gene: TRBJ2-5
clone size: -
V gene: TRBV5-4
D gene: TRBD2
CDR3 protein: CASSLAGLAGETQYF
CDR3 DNA: TGTGCCAGCAGCTTGGCCGGGCTAGCGGGGGAGACCCAGTACTTC

J gene: TRBJ2-2
clone size: -
V gene: TRBV30
D gene: -
CDR3 protein: CAWIWGGTNTGELFF
CDR3 DNA: TGTGCCTGGATCTGGGGGGGCACGAACACCGGGGAGCTGTTTTTT

J gene: TRBJ2-7
clone size: -
V gene: TRBV2
D gene: TRBD1
CDR3 protein: CASSEQGQGADEQYF
CDR3 DNA: TGTGCCAGCAGTGAACAAGGACAGGGGGCGGACGAGCAGTACTTC

J gene: TRBJ2-7
clone size: -
V gene: TRBV27
D gene: -
CDR3 protein: CASSTQGYEQYF
CDR3 DNA: TGTGCCAGCAGTACACAGGGTTACGAGCAGTACTTC

J gene: TRBJ2-1
clone size: -
V gene: TRBV4-1
D gene: -
CDR3 protein: CASSPGLSSYNEQFF
CDR3 DNA: TGCGCCAGCAGCCCAGGACTGAGCTCCTACAATGAGCAGTTCTTC

J gene: TRBJ2-7
clone size: -
V gene: TRBV2
D gene: -
CDR3 protein: CASNVRRDEQYF
CDR3 DNA: TGTGCCAGCAACGTCAGAAGGGACGAGCAGTACTTC

J gene: TRBJ1-1
clone size: -
V gene: TRBV9
D gene: -
CDR3 protein: CASSPQLENTEAFF
CDR3 DNA: TGTGCCAGCAGCCCTCAACTAGAGAACACTGAAGCTTTCTTT

J gene: TRBJ2-7
clone size: few
V gene: TRBV5-1
D gene: -
CDR3 protein: CASSAAPLNPYEQYF
CDR3 DNA: TGCGCCAGCAGCGCTGCTCCGCTAAACCCCTACGAGCAGTACTTC

J gene: TRBJ2-7
clone size: -
V gene: TRBV19
D gene: -
CDR3 protein: CASSMIRGEQYF
CDR3 DNA: TGTGCCAGTAGTATGATAAGGGGCGAGCAGTACTTC

J gene: TRBJ2-1
clone size: -
V gene: TRBV11-2
D gene: TRBD2
CDR3 protein: CASSLVGRATTNPNEQFF
CDR3 DNA: TGTGCCAGCAGCTTAGTCGGGAGGGCCACCACGAATCCCAATGAGCAGTTCTTC

J gene: TRBJ2-1
clone size: -
V gene: TRBV5-1
D gene: -
CDR3 protein: CASSPVEDGYNEQFF
CDR3 DNA: TGCGCCAGCAGCCCAGTGGAAGACGGATACAATGAGCAGTTCTTC

J gene: TRBJ1-1
clone size: -
V gene: TRBV7-2
D gene: -
CDR3 protein: CASSLSGRIMNTEAFF
CDR3 DNA: TGTGCCAGCAGCTTATCTGGCAGAATAATGAACACTGAAGCTTTCTTT

J gene: TRBJ2-5
clone size: -
V gene: TRBV7-2
D gene: TRBD2
CDR3 protein: CASSAGGRKYF
CDR3 DNA: TGTGCCAGCAGCGCGGGGGGTCGTAAGTACTTC

J gene: TRBJ2-7
clone size: -
V gene: TRBV5-4
D gene: TRBD2
CDR3 protein: CASSPVAGITYEQYF
CDR3 DNA: TGTGCCAGCAGCCCGGTAGCGGGGATTACCTACGAGCAGTACTTC

J gene: TRBJ1-2
clone size: -
V gene: TRBV18
D gene: TRBD1
CDR3 protein: CASSPGQNGYTF
CDR3 DNA: TGTGCCAGCTCACCGGGACAGAATGGCTACACCTTC

J gene: TRBJ1-1
clone size: few
V gene: TRBV5-4
D gene: -
CDR3 protein: CASSFQGGTEAFF
CDR3 DNA: TGTGCCAGCAGTTTTCAGGGAGGCACTGAAGCTTTCTTT

J gene: TRBJ2-1
clone size: -
V gene: TRBV29-1
D gene: -
CDR3 protein: CSGGVAGEQFF
CDR3 DNA: TGCAGCGGGGGGGTAGCCGGTGAGCAGTTCTTC

J gene: TRBJ1-1
clone size: -
V gene: TRBV6-5
D gene: -
CDR3 protein: CASNSLRVAGTEAFF
CDR3 DNA: TGTGCCAGCAATTCATTGAGGGTGGCGGGCACTGAAGCTTTCTTT

J gene: TRBJ2-1
clone size: once
V gene: TRBV5-4
D gene: TRBD1
CDR3 protein: CASSRGQGSYNEQFF
CDR3 DNA: TGTGCCAGCAGCCGTGGACAGGGGAGCTACAATGAGCAGTTCTTC

J gene: TRBJ1-2
clone size: -
V gene: TRBV11-3
D gene: TRBD1
CDR3 protein: CASSLKTGGDRNYGYTF
CDR3 DNA: TGTGCCAGCAGCTTAAAAACAGGGGGCGACCGGAACTATGGCTACACCTTC

J gene: TRBJ1-1
clone size: -
V gene: TRBV30
D gene: TRBD1
CDR3 protein: CAWSRDRETEAFF
CDR3 DNA: TGTGCCTGGAGTCGGGACAGGGAGACTGAAGCTTTCTTT

J gene: TRBJ2-7
clone size: -
V gene: TRBV4-3
D gene: -
CDR3 protein: CASSRGRSEPIYEQYF
CDR3 DNA: TGCGCCAGCAGCCGAGGGCGTTCTGAGCCCATCTACGAGCAGTACTTC

J gene: TRBJ2-1
clone size: -
V gene: TRBV5-6
D gene: -
CDR3 protein: CASSTVNNEQFF
CDR3 DNA: TGTGCCAGCTCGACAGTAAACAATGAGCAGTTCTTC

J gene: TRBJ2-1
clone size: -
V gene: TRBV7-8
D gene: TRBD2
CDR3 protein: CASSASGRSVEQFF
CDR3 DNA: TGTGCCAGCAGCGCTAGCGGGAGATCAGTTGAGCAGTTCTTC

J gene: TRBJ1-1
clone size: -
V gene: TRBV18
D gene: -
CDR3 protein: CASSEAEAVTEAFF
CDR3 DNA: TGTGCCAGCTCAGAGGCCGAAGCCGTGACTGAAGCTTTCTTT

J gene: TRBJ1-5
clone size: few
V gene: TRBV13
D gene: -
CDR3 protein: CASSFGTGNQPQHF
CDR3 DNA: TGTGCCAGCAGCTTTGGGACGGGAAATCAGCCCCAGCATTTT

J gene: TRBJ2-3
clone size: -
V gene: TRBV4-1
D gene: TRBD2
CDR3 protein: CASSLSAGGTDTQYF
CDR3 DNA: TGCGCCAGCAGCCTTTCAGCGGGGGGCACAGATACGCAGTATTTT